The 15 T cell receptor beta chains reported below all come from one sample, sequenced in a study of blood T cell repertoires in COVID-19. The protocol was immunoSEQ multiplex PCR, while the TCRdb copy is restricted to in-frame clones and leaves out a portion. Of about 500,000 clones in the sample, about 89% were seen once. The sequenced sample consisted of peripheral blood. The receptors were sampled from a woman between 45 and 60 years old with COVID-19, enrolled during active disease.

V and J are TRBV6-5 and TRBJ1-5, with TRBD1 matching 7 bases. This CDR3 spans 13 amino acids. Unmatched junction bases numbered 6, after V lost 6 bases and J lost 7 bases. Per germline, CDR1 MNHEY and CDR2 SVGAGI. The CDR3 region is CASRTGDEQPQHF. The CDR3 DNA reads TGTGCCAGCAGAACAGGGGACGAACAGCCCCAGCATTTT.

Worth noting for this clone: Other DNA sequences of this sample code for an identical CDR3. The rearrangement links TRBV9 to TRBJ2-3, with 10 nucleotides matching TRBD2. V lost 3 bases and J lost 3; bases outside the gene matches: 4. The CDR3 extends over 15 amino acids. Germline-derived CDR1 and CDR2 are SGDLS and YYNGEE. CDR3 coding DNA: TGTGCCAGCAGCGGAAGCGGGGGGGGGACAGATACGCAGTATTTT. Residues: CASSGSGGGTDTQYF.

This chain uses TRBV5-1 with TRBJ2-2, with TRBD1 as a possible D gene (5 bases). Trimming took off 2 bases at V and 0 bases at J, with 14 bases between the two ends. The germline V gene has CDR1 SGHRS and CDR2 YFSETQ. There are 17 residues in the CDR3. CDR3: CASSLGPQGSNTGELFF. The CDR3 DNA sequence: TGCGCCAGCAGCTTAGGGCCCCAGGGATCGAACACCGGGGAGCTGTTTTTT.

Regarding this clone: Within the sample, other DNA sequences also encode this same CDR3. This rearrangement joins TRBV19 to TRBJ1-5; 8 positions match TRBD1. CDR1 is LNHDA and CDR2 is SQIVND in the germline V gene (reference sequence). The CDR3 consists of 14 residues. Trimming cost V 5 bases and J 2 bases; bases outside gene matches: 2. The CDR3 here is CASSQTGGNQPQHF. CDR3 in DNA: TGTGCCAGTAGTCAGACAGGGGGCAATCAGCCCCAGCATTTT.

This clone was seen a single time. The chain joins TRBV5-1 to TRBJ2-1, with unresolved D. From germline, CDR1 is SGHRS and CDR2 YFSETQ. The germline V and J ends were trimmed by 0 bases and 6 bases, with 4 bases remaining between them. This CDR3 has 12 amino acids. The CDR3 DNA is TGCGCCAGCAGCTTGGCTGTCAATGAGCAGTTCTTC. This sequence encodes CASSLAVNEQFF.

The chain carries TRBV7-9 and TRBJ2-3; tentatively, D is TRBD1 (6 bases). The CDR3 has 16 residues. Trimming pared 5 bases from V and 0 bases from J, leaving 15 bases between. Germline CDR1 SEHNR, CDR2 FQNEAQ (reference sequence). CDR3 nucleotides: TGTGCCAGCAGCCTCGGGTGGGGGCTAAGCACAGATACGCAGTATTTT. Amino acid sequence: CASSLGWGLSTDTQYF.

This clone was seen just once. This chain connects TRBV7-2 to TRBJ1-5; D unclear. Looked up from germline, CDR1 is SGHTA and CDR2 is FQGNSA. Trimming removed 5 bases at V and 9 bases at J, with 14 bases between. This CDR3 region has 13 residues. DNA of the CDR3: TGTGCCAGCAGCATCCCCCAGGCCGGGCCCCAGCATTTT. Amino acids: CASSIPQAGPQHF.

The chain has TRBV7-9 and TRBJ2-7; 8 bases line up with TRBD1. The CDR3 has 15 residues. V shed 5 bases, J shed 6 bases, and the junction held 12 bases outside the gene matches. Germline values: CDR1 SEHNR, CDR2 FQNEAQ (reference sequence). The CDR3 loop reads CASSPRGDRTTEQYF. The CDR3 DNA sequence: TGTGCCAGCAGCCCTCGCGGGGACAGGACCACCGAGCAGTACTTC.

This clone occurred a few times. The chain has TRBV10-3 and TRBJ1-1; D remains ambiguous. Trimming pared 3 bases from V and 1 base from J, leaving 9 bases between. The CDR3 runs to 14 residues. CDR1 ENHRY and CDR2 SYGVKD come from the germline V gene. The CDR3 region is CAISDNTKNTEAFF. CDR3 coding DNA: TGTGCCATCAGTGACAATACAAAGAACACTGAAGCTTTCTTT.

This chain connects TRBV24-1 to TRBJ1-5; D is perhaps TRBD1 (6 bases). Germline CDR1 is KGHDR and CDR2 is SFDVKD. This CDR3 spans 16 amino acids. Trimming left V 4 bases short and J 1 base short, with 13 bases between. The CDR3 loop reads CATSEGGAQSNQPQHF. Written as DNA, the CDR3 is TGTGCCACCAGTGAGGGGGGGGCGCAGAGCAATCAGCCCCAGCATTTT.

CDR3 DNA sequence: TGTGCCAGCAGTCCAGGGGGAGGCTATGGCTACACCTTC. Protein product: CASSPGGGYGYTF. The chain has TRBV2 and TRBJ1-2; 7 bases agree with TRBD1. V lost 5 bases and J lost 4; bases outside the gene matches: 4. Germline CDR1 and CDR2: SNHLY and FYNNEI. The CDR3 runs to 13 residues.

This chain links TRBV30 with TRBJ2-1; tentative D call: TRBD2 (7 bases). V was trimmed by 3 bases and J by 8 bases, leaving 23 bases between them. Germline V gene data show CDR1 as GTSNPN and CDR2 as SVGIG (reference sequence). The CDR3 extends over 16 amino acids. Here the CDR3 DNA reads TGTGCCTGGAGAAGTGGGCGGACGGGGGGCCTCTATGAGCAGTTCTTC. Translating it yields CAWRSGRTGGLYEQFF.

This sequence joins TRBV6-5 and TRBJ1-1; 8 bases fit TRBD1. The germline V gene encodes CDR1 MNHEY and CDR2 SVGAGI. With 2 bases clipped from V and 7 bases from J, the junction kept 3 bases outside the gene matches. The CDR3 sequence is 13 residues long. The chain's CDR3 is CASSYPGTGEAFF. The CDR3 coding sequence is TGTGCCAGCAGTTACCCCGGGACAGGTGAAGCTTTCTTT.

CDR3 sequence reads: CASSEAIGGSSYNEQFF. The CDR3 bases are TGTGCCAGCAGTGAAGCAATAGGGGGCAGCTCCTACAATGAGCAGTTCTTC. J is TRBJ2-1 and V is TRBV6-1, with 7 bases aligning to TRBD1. J was trimmed by 0 bases and V by 0 bases; bases with no gene match: 5. The CDR3 sequence is 17 residues long. Germline V gene sequence: CDR1 MNHNS, CDR2 SASEGT.

This chain connects TRBV6-6 to TRBJ1-5; D ambiguous. CDR3 length equals 13 residues. Germline lookup yields CDR1 MNHNY and CDR2 SVGAGI (reference sequence). V shed 5 bases and J shed 3 bases, with 8 bases lying between them. CDR3 protein: CASSDKANQPQHF. As DNA, the CDR3 is TGTGCCAGCAGTGACAAGGCCAATCAGCCCCAGCATTTT.